A single sample is the source of the 28 T cell receptor beta chains below, sequenced in a study of technical replicates of blood from several donors. TCRdb's copy holds only in-frame clones and misses some; the assay was immunoSEQ multiplex PCR. Found here are 45,000 to 60,000 clones, 90% to 97% of them singletons; the top ten hold 0.39%. The sequenced sample was T cells isolated from PBMCs. These receptors originate from a human donor in good health.

This chain connects TRBV9 to TRBJ2-2; TRBD1 matches at 9 bases. Germline loops: CDR1 SGDLS, CDR2 YYNGEE. This CDR3 has 16 amino acids. The V segment lost 2 bases and the J segment 4 bases; nucleotides outside the gene matches: 6. CDR3 nucleotides: TGTGCCAGCAGCGTGGGCCGGGACAGGGTCACCGGGGAGCTGTTTTTT. It codes for CASSVGRDRVTGELFF. Filled out from reference TRBV9 and TRBJ2-2, the complete variable domain reads DSGVTQTPKHLITATGQRVTLRCSPRSGDLSVYWYQQSLDQGLQFLIQYYNGEERAKGNILERFSAQQFPDLHSELNLSSLELGDSALYFCASSVGRDRVTGELFFGEGSRLTVL.

This clone was observed a single time. The rearrangement uses TRBV4-1 and TRBJ2-3; tentatively, D is TRBD2 (6 bases). Trimming left V 4 bases short and J 4 bases short, with 18 bases between. The CDR3 covers 16 residues. CDR1 is MGHRA and CDR2 is YSYEKL in the germline V gene. As DNA, the CDR3 is TGCGCCAGCAGCCTAACCTTGACGGGAGTAGCAGATACGCAGTATTTT. Translated, it gives CASSLTLTGVADTQYF.

Only a few counts were recorded for this clone. The chain combines TRBV30 with TRBJ1-1; TRBD1 agrees at 9 bases. Germline V lookup: CDR1 GTSNPN, CDR2 SVGIG (reference sequence). Trimming cost V 0 bases and J 8 bases; bases outside gene matches: 1. The length of the CDR3 is 12 residues. CDR3 region: CAWSVQGAEAFF. The DNA for the CDR3 is TGTGCCTGGAGTGTACAGGGGGCGGAAGCTTTCTTT.

About this clone: Sequence at one end of the junction differs from germline and may be a read error. The chain carries TRBV4-1 and TRBJ1-1; weak D call: TRBD1 (5 bases). CDR3 length: 11 residues. The germline V gene encodes CDR1 MGHRA and CDR2 YSYEKL. The CDR3 DNA follows: TGCGCCAGCAGCCAAGTAGGGACTTCCTATTTT. Its translation: CASSQVGTSYF.

The chain recombines TRBV11-2 with TRBJ2-6, with D tentatively TRBD1 (6 bases). V was cut by 3 bases and J by 2 bases, with 17 bases left in between. This CDR3 contains 18 residues. Germline V gene lookup returns CDR1 SGHAT and CDR2 FQNNGV. Here the CDR3 DNA reads TGTGCCAGCAGCTTTAGGCCAGGGGAGTGGGCTGGGGCCAACGTCCTGACTTTC. Protein: CASSFRPGEWAGANVLTF.

V and J are TRBV11-2 and TRBJ1-2, with unresolved D. The V end lost 1 base, the J end lost 3 bases, and 15 bases lay between the germline ends. The CDR3 covers 16 residues. Germline V gene lookup returns CDR1 SGHAT and CDR2 FQNNGV. CDR3 in amino acids: CASSLVRAQSHYGYTF. CDR3 DNA sequence: TGTGCCAGCAGCTTAGTGCGGGCCCAGAGCCACTATGGCTACACCTTC.

The rearrangement joins TRBV5-6 to TRBJ2-5; D is perhaps TRBD2 (6 bases). V was clipped by 2 bases and J by 4 bases, with 9 bases between them. This CDR3 is 13 amino acids long. Germline V CDR1 and CDR2: SGHDT, YYEEEE. The CDR3 DNA reads TGTGCCAGCAGCTTCCAAGCGGGAGAGACCCAGTACTTC. Its translation is CASSFQAGETQYF.

The V and J genes are TRBV19 and TRBJ1-1; 7 bases map to TRBD1. This CDR3 has 13 residues. The ends lost 7 bases at V and 4 bases at J; junction bases unmatched: 6. Germline CDR1 and CDR2: LNHDA and SQIVND (reference sequence). DNA for the CDR3: TGTGCCAGTATCAGGGGGATGAGCACTGAAGCTTTCTTT. Translation: CASIRGMSTEAFF.

This clone has a single count. The chain combines TRBV28 with TRBJ1-5; unclear D gene. Germline V CDR1 and CDR2: MDHEN, SYDVKM. This CDR3 region has 13 residues. V was shortened by 2 bases and J by 3 bases, with 5 bases between the two germline ends. CDR3 in DNA: TGTGCCAGCAGTTTACCTACCAATCAGCCCCAGCATTTT. Translating gives CASSLPTNQPQHF.

In this sample, this clone turned up a few times. V usage is TRBV5-4 and J usage is TRBJ1-3; unclear D gene. CDR1 SGHNT and CDR2 YYREEE come from the germline V gene (reference sequence). V dropped 0 bases and J dropped 0 bases, with 13 bases sitting between them. This CDR3 comprises 17 residues. As DNA, the CDR3 is TGTGCCAGCAGCTTGGAGCCAGGCCCATACTCTGGAAACACCATATATTTT. Protein product: CASSLEPGPYSGNTIYF.

This chain connects TRBV5-4 to TRBJ1-2, with D perhaps TRBD1 (5 bases). Trimming shortened V by 6 bases and J by 0 bases, and 12 bases separated the two germline ends. CDR1 and CDR2 (germline): SGHNT, YYREEE (reference sequence). This CDR3 contains 14 residues. CDR3 bases: TGTGCCAGCACCTCACAGGACGCTAACTATGGCTACACCTTC. This encodes CASTSQDANYGYTF.

The chain carries TRBV2 and TRBJ1-1; D remains ambiguous. This CDR3 has 15 residues. Between the trimmed V and J ends, which lost 7 bases and 2 bases, there was a span of 17 bases. The germline V gene has CDR1 SNHLY and CDR2 FYNNEI. The chain's CDR3 is CASTLDHSFNTEAFF. The CDR3, as DNA: TGTGCCAGCACTTTAGATCACAGTTTTAACACTGAAGCTTTCTTT.

The chain employs TRBV5-1 and TRBJ2-5, with D perhaps matching TRBD2 (5 bases). The CDR3 has 15 amino acids. Trimming stripped 3 bases from V and 5 bases from J, with 17 bases between. Germline lookup yields CDR1 SGHRS and CDR2 YFSETQ. CDR3 sequence reads: CASSWEPLRGETQYF. CDR3 in DNA: TGCGCCAGCAGCTGGGAACCTTTAAGAGGGGAGACCCAGTACTTC.

The genes are TRBV10-1 and TRBJ2-7; D is ambiguous. With 4 bases removed from V and 3 bases from J, the gap between germline ends came to 13 bases. The germline V gene encodes CDR1 WNHNN and CDR2 SYGVQD (reference sequence). The CDR3 covers 14 residues. CDR3 nucleotide sequence: TGCGCCAGCAGTGTCTTACTACACCACTACGAGCAGTACTTC. Its protein product is CASSVLLHHYEQYF.

The chain recombines TRBV30 with TRBJ1-2; D not certain. V lost 2 bases and J lost 5, with 9 bases in between. The germline V gene has CDR1 GTSNPN and CDR2 SVGIG (reference sequence). The CDR3 is 12 amino acids. CDR3 sequence: CAWSLAVYGYTF. For the CDR3, the DNA is TGTGCCTGGAGTCTGGCAGTTTATGGCTACACCTTC. Full variable domain (remainder filled in from reference TRBV30 and TRBJ1-2): SQTIHQWPATLVQPVGSPLSLECTVEGTSNPNLYWYRQAAGRGLQLLFYSVGIGQISSEVPQNLSASRPQDRQFILSSKKLLLSDSGFYLCAWSLAVYGYTFGSGTRLTVV.

V is TRBV7-3 and J is TRBJ2-7, with 7 bases fitting TRBD2. The CDR3 length is 14 residues. With 3 bases clipped from V and 1 base from J, the junction kept 3 bases outside the gene matches. Germline V gene sequence: CDR1 SGHTA, CDR2 FQGTGA. The CDR3 nucleotides read TGTGCCAGCAGCTTCGGCGGGAGTTCCTACGAGCAGTACTTC. Its translation is CASSFGGSSYEQYF.

The J gene is TRBJ1-2, the V gene TRBV11-2; 8 bases agree with TRBD1. V lost 3 bases to trimming and J lost 2 bases; unmatched junction nucleotides: 5. This CDR3 has 15 residues. Germline loops: CDR1 SGHAT, CDR2 FQNNGV. Written as DNA, the CDR3 is TGTGCCAGCAGCTTTGGACAGGGACCCAACTATGGCTACACCTTC. Encoded protein: CASSFGQGPNYGYTF.

The J gene is TRBJ1-4, the V gene TRBV30, with 8 bases identical to TRBD1. Trimming at V came to 4 bases and at J to 5 bases, leaving 6 bases not matched to a gene. CDR3 length: 14 amino acids. Looked up from germline, CDR1 is GTSNPN and CDR2 is SVGIG (reference sequence). The CDR3 protein is CAWNSGTGNEKLFF. The CDR3 DNA is TGTGCCTGGAACTCTGGGACAGGCAATGAAAAACTGTTTTTT.

V gene TRBV28 combines with J gene TRBJ2-7; 16 bases line up with TRBD2. The CDR3 is 18 residues long. The germline V gene has CDR1 MDHEN and CDR2 SYDVKM. V dropped 6 bases and J dropped 3; count of bases not matched to a gene: 11. As DNA, the CDR3 is TGTGCCAGCAGCCTAACCGGGACTAGCGGGAGGGCTGGCTACGAGCAGTACTTC. Amino acid sequence: CASSLTGTSGRAGYEQYF. The full variable domain, its missing parts supplied by reference TRBV28 and TRBJ2-7, is DVKVTQSSRYLVKRTGEKVFLECVQDMDHENMFWYRQDPGLGLRLIYFSYDVKMKEKGDIPEGYSVSREKKERFSLILESASTNQTSMYLCASSLTGTSGRAGYEQYFGPGTRLTVT.

The chain recombines TRBV5-1 with TRBJ2-5; 9 bases are a match to TRBD1. The CDR3 is 15 residues long. Germline CDR1 SGHRS, CDR2 YFSETQ. V was clipped by 4 bases and J by 7 bases; unmatched bases: 11. CDR3 region: CASSTYTGGEGTQYF. In DNA form, the CDR3 reads TGCGCCAGCAGCACCTACACAGGGGGCGAGGGGACCCAGTACTTC.

The rearrangement uses TRBV30 and TRBJ2-1; 8 nucleotides match TRBD2. Germline V gene data show CDR1 as GTSNPN and CDR2 as SVGIG (reference sequence). J lost 0 bases, V lost 4 bases, and 5 bases had no gene match. The CDR3 is 15 amino acids. CDR3 sequence (DNA): TGTGCCTGGACCACTACTAGCGGCTCCTACAATGAGCAGTTCTTC. As protein: CAWTTTSGSYNEQFF.

The rearrangement joins TRBV14 to TRBJ1-1; maybe TRBD1 (6 bases). CDR3 length: 15 residues. The germline gives CDR1 SGHDN, CDR2 FVKESK. Deletions cut 2 bases from V and 5 bases from J, with 15 bases between. Here the CDR3 reads CASSQNRELGTEAFF. For the CDR3, the DNA is TGTGCCAGCAGCCAAAACAGGGAACTAGGTACTGAAGCTTTCTTT.

V gene TRBV15 combines with J gene TRBJ1-2, with TRBD1 as a possible D gene (6 bases). The germline CDR1 and CDR2 sequences are LNHNV and YYDKDF (reference sequence). The length of the CDR3 is 16 residues. The V end lost 0 bases, the J end lost 2 bases, and 13 bases lay between the germline ends. The CDR3 here is CATSRDRGGRNYGYTF. In DNA, the CDR3 is TGTGCCACCAGCAGAGATCGGGGGGGGCGCAACTATGGCTACACCTTC.

Here the CDR3 reads CASSVAGVSTGELFF. In nucleotides, the CDR3 is TGTGCCAGCAGCGTAGCAGGGGTGAGCACCGGGGAGCTGTTTTTT. This sequence joins TRBV9 and TRBJ2-2; the D gene is possibly TRBD1 (6 bases). The ends were cut back, 0 bases at V and 4 bases at J, with 10 bases in the middle. The length of the CDR3 is 15 residues. The V gene's germline CDR1 is SGDLS and CDR2 YYNGEE.

The CDR3 sequence: CASSLTPGQGDEAFF. The CDR3 DNA sequence: TGTGCCAGCAGCTTGACTCCTGGACAGGGAGATGAAGCTTTCTTT. This chain connects TRBV7-6 to TRBJ1-1; 8 bases match TRBD1. The CDR3 length is 15 residues. With V trimmed by 3 bases and J by 7 bases, 10 bases remained unmatched. CDR1 is SGHVS and CDR2 is FNYEAQ in the germline V gene.

Only one count was recorded for this clone. This sequence joins TRBV5-8 and TRBJ2-1, with D possibly TRBD1 on 5 matching bases. Germline V lookup: CDR1 SGHTS, CDR2 YDEGEE. This CDR3 has 15 residues. Trimming removed 0 bases at V and 1 base at J, with 8 bases between. The CDR3 coding sequence is TGTGCCAGCAGCTTGGTATCAGGGTCCTACAATGAGCAGTTCTTC. It translates to CASSLVSGSYNEQFF.

Only one count was recorded for this clone. The chain uses TRBV6-1 and TRBJ2-3; the D gene is possibly TRBD1 (5 bases). The CDR3 covers 15 residues. CDR1 is MNHNS, CDR2 SASEGT, per germline. V lost 0 bases to trimming and J lost 6 bases, with 13 bases between them. CDR3 sequence: CASSEAGSRADTQYF. CDR3 nucleotide sequence: TGTGCCAGCAGTGAAGCAGGTAGCAGGGCCGATACGCAGTATTTT.

The rearrangement links TRBV30 to TRBJ2-1, with 8 bases fitting TRBD2. Losses at the gene ends were 2 bases for V and 8 bases for J; bases not matched to a gene: 8. CDR1 is GTSNPN, CDR2 SVGIG, per germline (reference sequence). The CDR3 loop spans 14 amino acids. For the CDR3, the DNA is TGTGCCTGGAGTAGCGGGAGCCTTATCGATGAGCAGTTCTTC. It yields the protein CAWSSGSLIDEQFF. The full variable domain, with the rest looked up from reference TRBV30 and TRBJ2-1, is SQTIHQWPATLVQPVGSPLSLECTVEGTSNPNLYWYRQAAGRGLQLLFYSVGIGQISSEVPQNLSASRPQDRQFILSSKKLLLSDSGFYLCAWSSGSLIDEQFFGPGTRLTVL.